The rows below give T cell receptor beta chains drawn from one sample of a study of CD8+ T cells in alopecia areata. The method was immunoSEQ multiplex PCR; TCRdb's version includes in-frame clones alone and lacks a portion of them. The sample consists of approximately 210,000 clones, just under 65% of them appearing once. Source: CD4+ T cells sorted from blood, taken at roughly week 49, from a patient treated with tofacitinib. The receptors shown here come from a human donor with alopecia areata. The CDR3 runs from the conserved cysteine through the conserved F or W. D genes are given only for firm matches. Some rows mark clone size as missing; the rest say once, few, many or name a class of expanded clone.

clone size: NA
J gene: TRBJ2-7
V gene: TRBV7-9
D gene: NA
CDR3 DNA: TGTGCCAGCAGCTTAGAGCAGGGACCCTACGAGCAGTACTTC
CDR3 protein: CASSLEQGPYEQYF

clone size: NA
J gene: TRBJ2-5
V gene: TRBV5-6
D gene: NA
CDR3 DNA: TGTGCCAGCAGCTTGGGGCGGCTATCCCAAGAGACCCAGTACTTC
CDR3 protein: CASSLGRLSQETQYF

clone size: NA
J gene: TRBJ1-4
V gene: TRBV30
D gene: TRBD1
CDR3 DNA: TGTGCCTGGGACGGAACAGGGGGTGCTGAAAAACTGTTTTTT
CDR3 protein: CAWDGTGGAEKLFF

clone size: NA
J gene: TRBJ2-3
V gene: TRBV14
D gene: NA
CDR3 DNA: TGTGCCAGCAGCCAGGGTATAACAGATACGCAGTATTTT
CDR3 protein: CASSQGITDTQYF

clone size: NA
J gene: TRBJ2-1
V gene: TRBV5-4
D gene: TRBD2
CDR3 DNA: TGTGCCAGCAGCCCCACTAGCGGGGGCCTCTCCTACAATGAGCAGTTCTTC
CDR3 protein: CASSPTSGGLSYNEQFF

clone size: NA
J gene: TRBJ1-1
V gene: TRBV29-1
D gene: NA
CDR3 DNA: TGCAGCGCGACAGGAACCTCTGAAGCTTTCTTT
CDR3 protein: CSATGTSEAFF

clone size: NA
J gene: TRBJ1-4
V gene: TRBV27
D gene: NA
CDR3 DNA: TGTGCCAGCGCTTCGCGAGGGGCAAATGAAAAACTGTTTTTT
CDR3 protein: CASASRGANEKLFF

clone size: NA
J gene: TRBJ2-7
V gene: TRBV5-6
D gene: TRBD1
CDR3 DNA: TGTGCCAGCAGCTTCCCCGACAGGGGAATCTACGAGCAGTACTTC
CDR3 protein: CASSFPDRGIYEQYF

clone size: few
J gene: TRBJ2-7
V gene: TRBV2
D gene: NA
CDR3 DNA: TGTGCCAGCACTGCGGGGACCCTACCCTCCTACGAGCAGTACTTC
CDR3 protein: CASTAGTLPSYEQYF

clone size: NA
J gene: TRBJ2-2
V gene: TRBV4-3
D gene: NA
CDR3 DNA: TGCGCCAGCAGCCAAGAGGCGAACACCAGGGAGCTGTTTTTT
CDR3 protein: CASSQEANTRELFF

clone size: NA
J gene: TRBJ2-7
V gene: TRBV5-1
D gene: NA
CDR3 DNA: TGCGCCAGCAGCCCTATACCCGGCCCCAGCTACGAGCAGTACTTC
CDR3 protein: CASSPIPGPSYEQYF

clone size: many
J gene: TRBJ2-7
V gene: TRBV9
D gene: TRBD2
CDR3 DNA: TGTGCCAGCAGCCCGGCTGTGCGGGGGGGCCCCTACGAGCAGTACTTC
CDR3 protein: CASSPAVRGGPYEQYF

clone size: once
J gene: TRBJ2-2
V gene: TRBV19
D gene: NA
CDR3 DNA: TGTGCCAGTAGTATAGTGGCCACCGGGGAGCTGTTTTTT
CDR3 protein: CASSIVATGELFF

clone size: NA
J gene: TRBJ2-5
V gene: TRBV5-6
D gene: TRBD2
CDR3 DNA: TGTGCCAGCAGCCCCGGACTAGCGGGGGGGTTAGAGACCCAGTACTTC
CDR3 protein: CASSPGLAGGLETQYF

clone size: NA
J gene: TRBJ1-1
V gene: TRBV30
D gene: NA
CDR3 DNA: TGTGCCTGGAGCCAACTCACCGGACAGAAGAACACTGAAGCTTTCTTT
CDR3 protein: CAWSQLTGQKNTEAFF